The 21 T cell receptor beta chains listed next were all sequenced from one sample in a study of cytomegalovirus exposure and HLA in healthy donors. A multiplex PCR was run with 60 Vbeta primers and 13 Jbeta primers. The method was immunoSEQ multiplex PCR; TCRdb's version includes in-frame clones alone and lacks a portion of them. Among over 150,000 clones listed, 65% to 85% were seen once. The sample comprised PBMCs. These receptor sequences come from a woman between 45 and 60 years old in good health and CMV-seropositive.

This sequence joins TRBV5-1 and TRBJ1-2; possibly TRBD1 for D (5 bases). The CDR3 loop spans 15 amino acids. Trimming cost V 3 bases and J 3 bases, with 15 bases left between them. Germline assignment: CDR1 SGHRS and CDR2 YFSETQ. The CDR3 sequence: CASSSGTALYYGYTF. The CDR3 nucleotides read TGCGCCAGCAGCTCCGGGACTGCATTATACTATGGCTACACCTTC.

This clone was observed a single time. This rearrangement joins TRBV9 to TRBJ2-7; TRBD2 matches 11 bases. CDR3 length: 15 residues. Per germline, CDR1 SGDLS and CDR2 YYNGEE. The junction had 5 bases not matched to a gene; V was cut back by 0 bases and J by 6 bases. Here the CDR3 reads CASSVDGTSGTEQYF. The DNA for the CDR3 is TGTGCCAGCAGCGTAGATGGGACTAGCGGTACCGAGCAGTACTTC.

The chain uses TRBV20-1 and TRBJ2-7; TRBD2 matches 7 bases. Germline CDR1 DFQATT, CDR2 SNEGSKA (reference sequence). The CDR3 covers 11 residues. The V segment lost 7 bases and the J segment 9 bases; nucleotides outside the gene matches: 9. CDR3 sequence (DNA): TGCAGTGGAGCGGGGCCTAGGGGGCAGTACTTC. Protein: CSGAGPRGQYF.

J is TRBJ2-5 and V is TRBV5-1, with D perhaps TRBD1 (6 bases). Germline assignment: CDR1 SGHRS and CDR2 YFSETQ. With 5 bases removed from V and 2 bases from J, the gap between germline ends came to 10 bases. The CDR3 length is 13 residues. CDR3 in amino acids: CASRIQGQETQYF. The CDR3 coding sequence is TGCGCCAGCAGGATACAGGGTCAAGAGACCCAGTACTTC.

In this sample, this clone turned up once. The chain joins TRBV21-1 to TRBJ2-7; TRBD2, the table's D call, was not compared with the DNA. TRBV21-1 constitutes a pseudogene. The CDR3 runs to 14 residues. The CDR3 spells CASSKVGGGVRQYF. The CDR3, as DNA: TGTGCCAGCAGCAAAGTTGGAGGGGGGGTACGGCAGTACTTC.

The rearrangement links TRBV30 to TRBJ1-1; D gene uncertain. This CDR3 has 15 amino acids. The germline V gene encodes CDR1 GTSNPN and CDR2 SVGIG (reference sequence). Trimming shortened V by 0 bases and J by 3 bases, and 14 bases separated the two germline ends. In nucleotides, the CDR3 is TGTGCCTGGAGTGTCGGTTGGGCTTGGGACACTGAAGCTTTCTTT. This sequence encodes CAWSVGWAWDTEAFF.

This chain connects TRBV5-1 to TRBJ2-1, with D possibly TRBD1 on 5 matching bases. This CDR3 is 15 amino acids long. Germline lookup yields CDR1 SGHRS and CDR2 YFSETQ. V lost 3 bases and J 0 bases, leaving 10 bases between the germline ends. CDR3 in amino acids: CASSSTGSSYNEQFF. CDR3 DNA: TGCGCCAGCAGCTCCACAGGAAGCTCCTACAATGAGCAGTTCTTC.

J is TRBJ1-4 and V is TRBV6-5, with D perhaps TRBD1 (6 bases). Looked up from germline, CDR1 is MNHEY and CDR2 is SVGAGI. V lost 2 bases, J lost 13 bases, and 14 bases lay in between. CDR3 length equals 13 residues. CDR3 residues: CASSYRRTDGLFF. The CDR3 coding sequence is TGTGCCAGCAGTTACAGACGGACAGATGGACTGTTTTTT.

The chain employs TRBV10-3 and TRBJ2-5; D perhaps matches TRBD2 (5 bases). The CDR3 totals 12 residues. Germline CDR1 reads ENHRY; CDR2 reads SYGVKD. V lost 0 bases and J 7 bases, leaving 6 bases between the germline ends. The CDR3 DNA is TGTGCCATCAGTGAGTCGAGGGCGACCCAGTACTTC. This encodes CAISESRATQYF.

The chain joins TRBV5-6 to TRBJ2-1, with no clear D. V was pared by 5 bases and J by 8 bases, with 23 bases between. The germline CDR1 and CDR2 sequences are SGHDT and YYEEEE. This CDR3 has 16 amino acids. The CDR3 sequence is CASSVVAENLHDEQFF. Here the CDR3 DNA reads TGTGCCAGCAGTGTGGTGGCGGAGAATCTCCACGATGAGCAGTTCTTC.

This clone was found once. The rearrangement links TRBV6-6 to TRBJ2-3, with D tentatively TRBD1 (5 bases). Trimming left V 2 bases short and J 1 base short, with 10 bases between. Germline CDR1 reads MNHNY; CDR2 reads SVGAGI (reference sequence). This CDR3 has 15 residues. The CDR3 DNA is TGTGCCAGCAGTTACCTACAGGTGGGCACAGATACGCAGTATTTT. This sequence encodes CASSYLQVGTDTQYF.

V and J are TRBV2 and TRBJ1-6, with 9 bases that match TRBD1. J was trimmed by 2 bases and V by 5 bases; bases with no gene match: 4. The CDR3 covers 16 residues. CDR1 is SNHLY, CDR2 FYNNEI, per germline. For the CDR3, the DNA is TGTGCCAGCAGTATGACAGGGGGTACCTATAATTCACCCCTCCACTTT. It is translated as CASSMTGGTYNSPLHF.

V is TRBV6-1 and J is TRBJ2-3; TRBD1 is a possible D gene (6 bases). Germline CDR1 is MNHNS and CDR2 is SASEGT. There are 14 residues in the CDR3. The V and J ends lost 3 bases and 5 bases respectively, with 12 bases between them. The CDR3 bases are TGTGCCAGCAGTGAGACTACAGGGATAGATACGCAGTATTTT. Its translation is CASSETTGIDTQYF.

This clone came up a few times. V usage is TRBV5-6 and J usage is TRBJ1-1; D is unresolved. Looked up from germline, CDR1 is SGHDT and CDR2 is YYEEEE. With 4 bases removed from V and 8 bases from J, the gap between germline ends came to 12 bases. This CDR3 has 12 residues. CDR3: CASSRQSAEAFF. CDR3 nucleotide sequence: TGTGCCAGCAGCAGACAATCCGCAGAAGCTTTCTTT.

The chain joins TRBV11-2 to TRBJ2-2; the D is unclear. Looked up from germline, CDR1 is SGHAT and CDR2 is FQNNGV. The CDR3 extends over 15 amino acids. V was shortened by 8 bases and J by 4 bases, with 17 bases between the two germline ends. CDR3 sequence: CASGSGWAITGELFF. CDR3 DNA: TGTGCCAGCGGTTCCGGTTGGGCAATCACCGGGGAGCTGTTTTTT.

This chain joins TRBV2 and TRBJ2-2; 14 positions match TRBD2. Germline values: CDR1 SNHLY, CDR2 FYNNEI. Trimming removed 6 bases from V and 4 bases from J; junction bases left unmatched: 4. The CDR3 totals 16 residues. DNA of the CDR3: TGTGCCAGCAGGGGGACTAGCGGGGGAGTCACCGGGGAGCTGTTTTTT. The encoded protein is CASRGTSGGVTGELFF.

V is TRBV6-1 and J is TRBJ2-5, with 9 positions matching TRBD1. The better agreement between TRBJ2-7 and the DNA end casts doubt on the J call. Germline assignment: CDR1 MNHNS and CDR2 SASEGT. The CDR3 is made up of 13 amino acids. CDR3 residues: CATRTGDPYEQYF. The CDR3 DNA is TGTGCCACCAGGACAGGGGACCCCTACGAGCAGTACTTC.

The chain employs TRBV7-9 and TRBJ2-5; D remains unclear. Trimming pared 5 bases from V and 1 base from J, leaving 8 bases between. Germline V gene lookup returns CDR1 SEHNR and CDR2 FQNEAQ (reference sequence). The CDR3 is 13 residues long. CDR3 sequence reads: CASSADIQETQYF. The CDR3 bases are TGTGCCAGCAGCGCCGACATCCAAGAGACCCAGTACTTC.

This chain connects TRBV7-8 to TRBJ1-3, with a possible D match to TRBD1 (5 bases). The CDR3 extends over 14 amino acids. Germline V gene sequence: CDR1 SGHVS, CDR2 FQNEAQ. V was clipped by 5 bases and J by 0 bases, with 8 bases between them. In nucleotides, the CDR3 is TGTGCCAGCAGCCAGGACATCTCTGGAAACACCATATATTTT. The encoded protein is CASSQDISGNTIYF.

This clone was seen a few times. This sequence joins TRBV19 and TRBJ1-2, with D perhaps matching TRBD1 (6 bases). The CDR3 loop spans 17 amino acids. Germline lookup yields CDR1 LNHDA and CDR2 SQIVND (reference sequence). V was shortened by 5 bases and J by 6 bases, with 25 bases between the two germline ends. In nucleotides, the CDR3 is TGTGCCAGTAGTGTGCAGGGGATGGGATATCGCACGCATGGCTACACCTTC. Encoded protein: CASSVQGMGYRTHGYTF.

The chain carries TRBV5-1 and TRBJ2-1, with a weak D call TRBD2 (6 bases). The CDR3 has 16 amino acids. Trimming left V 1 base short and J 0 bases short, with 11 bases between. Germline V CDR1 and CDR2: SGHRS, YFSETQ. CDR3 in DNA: TGCGCCAGCAGCTTGATGGGACTTAGCTCCTACAATGAGCAGTTCTTC. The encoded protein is CASSLMGLSSYNEQFF.